This T cell receptor (beta chain) is from a study of T cells after yellow fever vaccination. This clonotype was seen many times. The V gene's germline CDR1 is SGHTA and CDR2 FQGNSA. The V gene end was trimmed by 4 bases and the J gene end by 1 base; junction bases not matched to a gene: 6. CDR3 length: 15 amino acids. TCRdb called the 5' RACE reads again in MiXCR, with one record for every CDR3 protein. This table has 550,000 to 750,000 distinct CDR3 sequences, around an eighth appearing once. The receptor's source is a man younger than 45 who received the YFV17D yellow fever vaccine. This specimen consisted of PBMCs, obtained on the day of the yellow fever booster vaccination. This rearrangement joins TRBV7-2 to TRBJ2-7; the match to TRBD1 covers 8 bases. CDR3 sequence reads: CASSSHGTGSYEQYF. For the CDR3, the DNA is TGTGCCAGCAGCTCGCACGGGACAGGTTCCTACGAGCAGTACTTC. The whole variable domain, remainder taken from reference TRBV7-2 and TRBJ2-7, is GAGVSQSPSNKVTEKGKDVELRCDPISGHTALYWYRQSLGQGLEFLIYFQGNSAPDKSGLPSDRFSAERTGGSVSTLTIQRTQQEDSAVYLCASSSHGTGSYEQYFGPGTRLTVT.